This TCR beta chain stems from a study of T cell clonality in common variable immunodeficiency (dated by TCRdb to between 2015 and 2017). Overall results and qualifications from the work: Fewer deletions and N-nucleotide insertions were reportedly observed in CVID TCRbeta sequences, and highly modified clones with 13 or more V deletions were reportedly absent from CVID TCRbeta sequences. According to the authors, figuring out what caused the increased clonality in CVID would require sequencing the repertoires of T cell subpopulations. Even though DNA input was the same, control samples had an average of about 90,000 unique sequences each, compared with approximately 30,000 in CVID samples. Compared with healthy controls, CVID subjects showed increased TCRbeta clonality (t-test p = 0.018), a feature most characteristic of about a third of subjects. Healthy controls shared more TCRbeta clones with each other than CVID subjects shared among themselves (p < 0.0001). Patient heterogeneity within the CVID cohort put limits on correlating repertoire features with clinical complications.

The CDR3 has 13 amino acids, counting the end cysteine and phenylalanine. The DNA shown is the part of the CDR3 that was read: 30 bases, in frame from base 1. Deletion took 3 bases off V and 0 bases off J, with a span of 5 bases between the germline ends. CDR1 is given as DFQATT and CDR2 as SNEGSKA, both from the germline V gene (reference sequence). Both CVID patients and healthy controls were predominantly of Caucasian heritage. Heparinized peripheral whole blood samples of 5 to 8 ml were collected from each donor. Genomic DNA from adults with common variable immune deficiency (CVID) and from healthy adult controls was used for sequencing of TCRbeta CDR3 repertoires. There were approximately 22 healthy adult volunteers in the control group (roughly twelve female and around 10 male), ranging in age from about 20 to 70 years, with a mean age of around 34. To isolate peripheral blood mononuclear cells, diluted blood was subjected to density centrifugation over Hypaque 1077 or Ficoll-Paque. Genomic DNA was extracted from unsorted mononuclear cells by Qiagen column purification or by a centrifugation-based method.

This clone was observed many times. Which antigen it targets is not known. The missing CDR3 end, 3 residues past where the read stops, is filled in from the germline J gene. For sequencing, equivalent amounts of genomic DNA were input from CVID and control samples. For every sample, a 60 bp segment covering the rearranged TCRbeta CDR3 region was amplified and then sequenced. The immunoSEQ assay, a bias-corrected multiplex PCR combined with high-throughput sequencing, was used to amplify TCRbeta. Per the source publication's procedure: Every unique nucleotide sequence counted as a clone and was annotated with V, D and J genes, copy number and frequency. Sequences were labeled productive if in frame, and non-productive if out of frame or containing stop codons. As previously described, clonality was calculated on the basis of Shannon's entropy. The predicted amino acid sequences of productive clones were used to derive mean CDR3 Kyte-Doolittle hydropathy. Hierarchical clustering of scaled V gene usage was performed with the R hclust function using Manhattan distance and complete linkage. To assess clone sharing by CDR3 amino acid sequence, 12 repertoires per group were resampled over 100 rounds. The repertoires were searched for 70 published EBV-specific TCRbeta sequences and about 240 published CMV-specific TCRbeta sequences. A couple of CVID samples yielding fewer than 10,000 sequences were excluded from analysis, leaving 42 CVID repertoires. The immuneACCESS repertoire file appears here via TCRdb, limited to in-frame rearrangements. These files lack a portion of the clones; in checked studies, under half of the deficit traces to unresolved V genes, and the cause of the others is not known. D and trimming come from the DNA, and the V and J calls and clone size come from that table. This sample holds 45,000 to 65,000 clones in total, without any singletons. Of the sample, approximately 2% is held by the ten largest clones.

Sequencing was performed on peripheral blood mononuclear cells. The receptor's source is a person between 18 and 75 years old in good health. The chain is assembled from TRBV20-1 and TRBJ2-2, with no confident D gene call. Partial CDR3 DNA: TGCAGTGCTAGGCGGTCGAACACCGGGGAG. Its amino acids are CSARRSNTGE. The CDR3, in full, reads CSARRSNTGELFF.